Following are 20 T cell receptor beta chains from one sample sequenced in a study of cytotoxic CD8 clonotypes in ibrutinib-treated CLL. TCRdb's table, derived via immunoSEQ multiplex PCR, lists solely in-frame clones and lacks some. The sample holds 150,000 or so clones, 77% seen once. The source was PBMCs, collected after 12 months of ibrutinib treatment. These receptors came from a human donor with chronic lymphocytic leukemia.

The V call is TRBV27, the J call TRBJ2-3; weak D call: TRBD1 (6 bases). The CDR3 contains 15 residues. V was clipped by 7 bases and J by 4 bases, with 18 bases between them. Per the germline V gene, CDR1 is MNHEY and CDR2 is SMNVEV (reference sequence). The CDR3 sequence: CASTSLVGGSDTQYF. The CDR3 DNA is TGTGCCAGCACCTCGCTAGTAGGGGGATCAGATACGCAGTATTTT.

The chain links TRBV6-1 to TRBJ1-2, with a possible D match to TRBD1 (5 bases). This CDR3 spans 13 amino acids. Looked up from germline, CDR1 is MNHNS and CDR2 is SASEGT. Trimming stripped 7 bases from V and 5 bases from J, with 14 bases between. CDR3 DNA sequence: TGTGCCAGCATTAAAGGCAGGGAGTATGGCTACACCTTC. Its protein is CASIKGREYGYTF.

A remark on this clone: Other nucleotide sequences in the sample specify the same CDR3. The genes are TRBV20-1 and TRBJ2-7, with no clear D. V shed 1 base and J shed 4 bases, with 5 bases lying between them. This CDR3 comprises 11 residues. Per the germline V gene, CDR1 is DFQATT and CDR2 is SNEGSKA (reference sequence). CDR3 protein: CSARAGYEQYF. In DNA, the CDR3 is TGCAGTGCTAGAGCGGGTTACGAGCAGTACTTC.

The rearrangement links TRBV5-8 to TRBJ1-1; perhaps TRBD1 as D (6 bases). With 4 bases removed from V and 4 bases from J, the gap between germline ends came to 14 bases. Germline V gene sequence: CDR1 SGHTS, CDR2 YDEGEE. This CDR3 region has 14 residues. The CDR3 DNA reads TGTGCCAGCAGCCTCCTCGGGGGGCCCACTGAAGCTTTCTTT. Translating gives CASSLLGGPTEAFF.

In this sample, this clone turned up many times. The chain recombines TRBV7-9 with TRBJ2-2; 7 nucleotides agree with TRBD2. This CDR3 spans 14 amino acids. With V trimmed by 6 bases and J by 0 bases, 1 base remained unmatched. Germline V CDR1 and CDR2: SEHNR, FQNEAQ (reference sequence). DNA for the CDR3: TGTGCCAGCAGGAGCGGGGCGAACACCGGGGAGCTGTTTTTT. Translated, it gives CASRSGANTGELFF.

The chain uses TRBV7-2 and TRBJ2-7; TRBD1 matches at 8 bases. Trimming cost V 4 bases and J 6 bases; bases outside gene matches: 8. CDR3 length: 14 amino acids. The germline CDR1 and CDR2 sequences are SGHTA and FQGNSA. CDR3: CASSSRTGMGEQYF. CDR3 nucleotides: TGTGCCAGCAGCTCCCGGACAGGGATGGGCGAGCAGTACTTC.

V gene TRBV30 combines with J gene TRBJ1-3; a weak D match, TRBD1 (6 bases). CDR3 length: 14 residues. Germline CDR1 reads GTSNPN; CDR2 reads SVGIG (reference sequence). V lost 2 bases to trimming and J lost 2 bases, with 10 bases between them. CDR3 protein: CAWSRSGAGNTIYF. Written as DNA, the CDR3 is TGTGCCTGGAGTCGGTCAGGGGCTGGAAACACCATATATTTT.

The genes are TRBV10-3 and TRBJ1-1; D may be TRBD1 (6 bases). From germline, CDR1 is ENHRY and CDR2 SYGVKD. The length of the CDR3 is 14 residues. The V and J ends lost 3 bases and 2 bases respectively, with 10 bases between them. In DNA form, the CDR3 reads TGTGCCATCAGTGAACAGACAGGAAACACTGAAGCTTTCTTT. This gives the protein CAISEQTGNTEAFF.

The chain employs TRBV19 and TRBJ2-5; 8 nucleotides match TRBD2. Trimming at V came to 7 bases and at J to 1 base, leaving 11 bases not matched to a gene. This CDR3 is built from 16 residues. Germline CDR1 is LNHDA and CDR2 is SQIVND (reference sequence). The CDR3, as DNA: TGTGCCAGTACCCGGAGGGTAGCGGGACTCCAAGAGACCCAGTACTTC. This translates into CASTRRVAGLQETQYF. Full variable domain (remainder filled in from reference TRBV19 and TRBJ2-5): DGGITQSPKYLFRKEGQNVTLSCEQNLNHDAMYWYRQDPGQGLRLIYYSQIVNDFQKGDIAEGYSVSREKKESFPLTVTSAQKNPTAFYLCASTRRVAGLQETQYFGPGTRLLVL.

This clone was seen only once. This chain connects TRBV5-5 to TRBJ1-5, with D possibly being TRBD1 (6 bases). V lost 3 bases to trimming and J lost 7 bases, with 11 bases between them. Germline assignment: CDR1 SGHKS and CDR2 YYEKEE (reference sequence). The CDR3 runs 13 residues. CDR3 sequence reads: CASSSQGSQPQHF. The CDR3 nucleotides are TGTGCCAGCAGCTCGCAGGGGAGCCAGCCCCAGCATTTT.

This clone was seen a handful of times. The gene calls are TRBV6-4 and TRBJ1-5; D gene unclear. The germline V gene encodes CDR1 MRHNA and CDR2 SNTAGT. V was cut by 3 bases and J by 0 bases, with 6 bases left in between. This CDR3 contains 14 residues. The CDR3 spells CASSEGYSNQPQHF. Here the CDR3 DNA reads TGTGCCAGCAGTGAAGGGTATAGCAATCAGCCCCAGCATTTT.

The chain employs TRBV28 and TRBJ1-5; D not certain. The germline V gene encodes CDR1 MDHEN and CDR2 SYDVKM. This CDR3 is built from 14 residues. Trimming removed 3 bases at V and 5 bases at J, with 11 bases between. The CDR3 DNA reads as TGTGCCAGCAGTTTTAGAAGGGCTTATCAGCCCCAGCATTTT. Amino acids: CASSFRRAYQPQHF. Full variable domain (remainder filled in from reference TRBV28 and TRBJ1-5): DVKVTQSSRYLVKRTGEKVFLECVQDMDHENMFWYRQDPGLGLRLIYFSYDVKMKEKGDIPEGYSVSREKKERFSLILESASTNQTSMYLCASSFRRAYQPQHFGDGTRLSIL.

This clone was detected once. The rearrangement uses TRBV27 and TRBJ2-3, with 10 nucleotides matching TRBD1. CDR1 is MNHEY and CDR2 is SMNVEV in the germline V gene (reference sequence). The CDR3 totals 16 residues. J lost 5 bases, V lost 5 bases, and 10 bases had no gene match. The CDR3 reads CASSLHGTGAGDTQYF. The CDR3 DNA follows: TGTGCCAGCAGTCTCCATGGGACAGGGGCCGGAGATACGCAGTATTTT.

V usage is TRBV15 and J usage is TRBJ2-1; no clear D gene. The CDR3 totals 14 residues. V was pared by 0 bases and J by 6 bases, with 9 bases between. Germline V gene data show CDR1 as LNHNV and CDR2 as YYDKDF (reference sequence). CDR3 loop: CATSRESLPNEQFF. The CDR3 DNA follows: TGTGCCACCAGCAGAGAGAGTTTACCCAATGAGCAGTTCTTC.

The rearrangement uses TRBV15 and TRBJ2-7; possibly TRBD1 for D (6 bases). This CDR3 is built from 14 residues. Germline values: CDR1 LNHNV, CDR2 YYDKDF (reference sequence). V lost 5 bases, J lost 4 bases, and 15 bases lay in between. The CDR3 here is CATSPRGQLYEQYF. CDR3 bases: TGTGCCACCAGCCCCCGTGGACAGTTGTACGAGCAGTACTTC. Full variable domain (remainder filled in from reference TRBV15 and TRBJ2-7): DAMVIQNPRYQVTQFGKPVTLSCSQTLNHNVMYWYQQKSSQAPKLLFHYYDKDFNNEADTPDNFQSRRPNTSFCFLDIRSPGLGDTAMYLCATSPRGQLYEQYFGPGTRLTVT.

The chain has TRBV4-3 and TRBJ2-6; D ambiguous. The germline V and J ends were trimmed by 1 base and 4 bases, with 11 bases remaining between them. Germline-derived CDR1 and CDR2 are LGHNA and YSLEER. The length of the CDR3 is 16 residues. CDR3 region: CASSQVSPAGANVLTF. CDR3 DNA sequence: TGCGCCAGCAGCCAAGTGTCCCCCGCCGGGGCCAACGTCCTGACTTTC.

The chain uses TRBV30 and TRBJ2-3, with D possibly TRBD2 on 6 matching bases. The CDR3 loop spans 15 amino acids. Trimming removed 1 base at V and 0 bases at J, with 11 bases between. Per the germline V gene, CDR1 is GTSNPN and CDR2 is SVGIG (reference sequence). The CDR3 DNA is TGTGCCTGGAGTGCCGGCGGGACCAGCACAGATACGCAGTATTTT. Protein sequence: CAWSAGGTSTDTQYF.

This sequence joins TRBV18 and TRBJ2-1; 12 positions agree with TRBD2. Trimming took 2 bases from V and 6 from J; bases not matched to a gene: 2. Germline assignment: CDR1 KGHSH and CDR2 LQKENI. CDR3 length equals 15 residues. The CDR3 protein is CASSPASGRANEQFF. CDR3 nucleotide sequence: TGTGCCAGCTCACCAGCTAGCGGGAGGGCCAATGAGCAGTTCTTC. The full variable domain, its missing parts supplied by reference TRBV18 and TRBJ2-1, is NAGVMQNPRHLVRRRGQEARLRCSPMKGHSHVYWYRQLPEEGLKFMVYLQKENIIDESGMPKERFSAEFPKEGPSILRIQQVVRGDSAAYFCASSPASGRANEQFFGPGTRLTVL.

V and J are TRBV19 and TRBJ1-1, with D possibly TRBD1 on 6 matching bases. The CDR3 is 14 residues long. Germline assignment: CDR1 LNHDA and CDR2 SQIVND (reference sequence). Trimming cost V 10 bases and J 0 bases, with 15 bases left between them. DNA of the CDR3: TGTGCCACTACTAGGTGGACAGTGAACACTGAAGCTTTCTTT. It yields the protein CATTRWTVNTEAFF.

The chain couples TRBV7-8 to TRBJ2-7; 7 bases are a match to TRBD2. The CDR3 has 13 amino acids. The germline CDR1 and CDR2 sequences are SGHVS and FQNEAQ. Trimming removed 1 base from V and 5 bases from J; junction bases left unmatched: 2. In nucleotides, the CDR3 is TGTGCCAGCAGCTTAGGGGGGAGGGACGAGCAGTACTTC. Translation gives CASSLGGRDEQYF.